These 5 T cell receptor beta chains were sequenced from one sample in a study of siplizumab effects on memory and regulatory T cells. Libraries were prepared by immunoSEQ multiplex PCR; TCRdb keeps only in-frame clonotypes and omits some of them. The table shows about 100,000 clones, with over 90% occurring only once. Sequenced input: non-Treg CD4+ T cells sorted from blood. These receptors were obtained from a human donor in good health.

A single count supports this clone. The chain joins TRBV6-5 to TRBJ2-7; D may be TRBD1 (6 bases). Per germline, CDR1 MNHEY and CDR2 SVGAGI. Trimming shortened V by 2 bases and J by 4 bases, and 12 bases separated the two germline ends. This CDR3 is 14 amino acids long. The CDR3 DNA sequence: TGTGCCAGCAGTTACGGGGGCGTCAGGTACGAGCAGTACTTC. This encodes CASSYGGVRYEQYF.

The rearrangement links TRBV10-3 to TRBJ1-1; 7 nucleotides align to TRBD1. V was pared by 5 bases and J by 3 bases, with 12 bases of the junction left unmatched. Germline V CDR1 and CDR2: ENHRY, SYGVKD. The CDR3 is 16 residues long. CDR3 region: CAISKTGDLVYTEAFF. The CDR3 region has the DNA TGTGCCATCAGTAAAACAGGGGACCTAGTCTACACTGAAGCTTTCTTT.

The chain couples TRBV7-8 to TRBJ2-5, with TRBD2 as a possible D gene (6 bases). Germline-derived CDR1 and CDR2 are SGHVS and FQNEAQ. This CDR3 is built from 12 residues. Trimming pared 7 bases from V and 7 bases from J, leaving 13 bases between. For the CDR3, the DNA is TGTGCCAGCACCCTACCCGGGGGGACCCAGTACTTC. Its protein is CASTLPGGTQYF.

The chain uses TRBV19 and TRBJ1-5; 8 nucleotides line up with TRBD1. This CDR3 has 15 residues. The V gene end was trimmed by 5 bases and the J gene end by 2 bases; junction bases not matched to a gene: 5. Germline V lookup: CDR1 LNHDA, CDR2 SQIVND (reference sequence). CDR3 sequence: CASSAQGAGNQPQHF. The CDR3, as DNA: TGTGCCAGTAGTGCCCAGGGGGCGGGCAATCAGCCCCAGCATTTT.

The J gene is TRBJ2-7, the V gene TRBV4-1; possibly TRBD1 for D (6 bases). Trimming pared 2 bases from V and 3 bases from J, leaving 8 bases between. The CDR3 extends over 13 amino acids. Germline V CDR1 and CDR2: MGHRA, YSYEKL. CDR3 sequence reads: CASSQTGRYEQYF. The CDR3 nucleotides read TGCGCCAGCAGCCAAACAGGGCGCTACGAGCAGTACTTC.